Shown below are 3 T cell receptor beta chains from a single sample sequenced in a study of regulatory T cells in long-lasting Graves disease. Sample time point: persistent/refractory GD, antithyroid drugs over 5 years with positive TRAb. Generation of the TCR library employed RNA extracted from PBMCs. The TCR beta library used iRepertoire HTBI primers with Arm-PCR amplification of CDR3. TCRdb analysed the multiplex PCR reads with MiXCR anew, one entry per CDR3 protein. The repertoire includes 400,000 to 500,000 distinct CDR3 sequences, 20% to 25% of them detected once, and about an eighth sits in the top ten. The source material was peripheral blood mononuclear cells (PBMCs), sampled when the disease was refractory, from a patient treated with antithyroid drugs. The receptors were gathered from a female donor with Graves disease.

The gene calls are TRBV25-1 and TRBJ1-4; D remains unclear. Trimming left V 7 bases short and J 4 bases short, with 16 bases between. The length of the CDR3 is 15 residues. The germline V gene encodes CDR1 MGHDK and CDR2 SYGVNS. Here the CDR3 reads CASTLTGGINEKLFF. The CDR3, as DNA: TGTGCCAGCACTCTAACCGGCGGCATTAATGAAAAACTGTTTTTT.

This clonotype was observed at least ten times. The genes are TRBV11-1 and TRBJ1-1, with D maybe TRBD1 (5 bases). CDR3 size: 11 residues. The germline gives CDR1 SGHAT, CDR2 FQDESV (reference sequence). Trimming removed 7 bases at V and 8 bases at J, with 11 bases between. The CDR3 DNA reads TGTGCCAGCAACTCAAGGGGCGAAGCTTTCTTT. Protein sequence: CASNSRGEAFF. Full variable domain (missing parts from reference TRBV11-1 and TRBJ1-1): EAEVAQSPRYKITEKSQAVAFWCDPISGHATLYWYRQILGQGPELLVQFQDESVVDDSQLPKDRFSAERLKGVDSTLKIQPAELGDSAMYLCASNSRGEAFFGQGTRLTVV.

This clonotype has a count of ten or more. This sequence joins TRBV7-8 and TRBJ2-5; TRBD2 matches 11 bases. The CDR3 is made up of 17 amino acids. From germline, CDR1 is SGHVS and CDR2 FQNEAQ. V shed 0 bases, J shed 2 bases, and the junction held 5 bases outside the gene matches. The CDR3 DNA follows: TGTGCCAGCAGCTTAGCCAGACTAGCGGGGCCGCAAGAGACCCAGTACTTC. Its protein product is CASSLARLAGPQETQYF.